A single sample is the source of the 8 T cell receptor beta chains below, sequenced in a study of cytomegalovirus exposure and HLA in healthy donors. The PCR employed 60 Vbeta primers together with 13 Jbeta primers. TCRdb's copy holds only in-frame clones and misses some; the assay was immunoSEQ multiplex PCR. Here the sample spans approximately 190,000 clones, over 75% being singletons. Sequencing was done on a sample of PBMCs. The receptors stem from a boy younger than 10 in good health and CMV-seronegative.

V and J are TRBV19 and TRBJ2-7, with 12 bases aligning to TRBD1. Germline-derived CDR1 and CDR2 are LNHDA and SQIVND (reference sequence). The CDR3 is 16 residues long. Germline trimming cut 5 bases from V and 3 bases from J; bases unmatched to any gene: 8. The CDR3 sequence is CASSVTGTGGNYEQYF. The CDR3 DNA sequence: TGTGCCAGTAGTGTGACCGGGACAGGGGGCAACTACGAGCAGTACTTC.

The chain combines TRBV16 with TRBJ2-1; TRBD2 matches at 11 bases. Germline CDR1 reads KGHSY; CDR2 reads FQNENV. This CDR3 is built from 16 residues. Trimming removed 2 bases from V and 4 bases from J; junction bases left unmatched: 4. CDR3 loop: CASSQTSGGVYNEQFF. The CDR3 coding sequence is TGTGCCAGCAGCCAAACTAGCGGGGGAGTTTACAATGAGCAGTTCTTC. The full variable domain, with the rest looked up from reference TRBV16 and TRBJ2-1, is GEEVAQTPKHLVRGEGQKAKLYCAPIKGHSYVFWYQQVLKNEFKFLISFQNENVFDETGMPKERFSAKCLPNSPCSLEIQATKLEDSAVYFCASSQTSGGVYNEQFFGPGTRLTVL.

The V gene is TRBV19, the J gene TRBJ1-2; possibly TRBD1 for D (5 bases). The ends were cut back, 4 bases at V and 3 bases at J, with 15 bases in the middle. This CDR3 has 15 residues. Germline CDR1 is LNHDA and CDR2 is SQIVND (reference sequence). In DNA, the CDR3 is TGTGCCAGTAGTACCCCCTGGAAGACAGACTATGGCTACACCTTC. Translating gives CASSTPWKTDYGYTF.

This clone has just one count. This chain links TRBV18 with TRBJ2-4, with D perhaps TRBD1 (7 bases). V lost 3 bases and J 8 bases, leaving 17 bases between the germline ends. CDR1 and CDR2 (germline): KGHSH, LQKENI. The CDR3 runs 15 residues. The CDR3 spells CASSPEGQGGYIQYF. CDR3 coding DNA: TGTGCCAGCTCACCCGAAGGCCAGGGGGGCTACATTCAGTACTTC.

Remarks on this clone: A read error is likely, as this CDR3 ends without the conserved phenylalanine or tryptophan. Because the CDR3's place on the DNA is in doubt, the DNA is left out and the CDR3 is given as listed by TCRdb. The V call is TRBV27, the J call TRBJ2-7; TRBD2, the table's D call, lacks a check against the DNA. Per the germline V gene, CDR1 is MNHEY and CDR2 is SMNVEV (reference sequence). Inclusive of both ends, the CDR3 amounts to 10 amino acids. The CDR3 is CASSWGLNKN.

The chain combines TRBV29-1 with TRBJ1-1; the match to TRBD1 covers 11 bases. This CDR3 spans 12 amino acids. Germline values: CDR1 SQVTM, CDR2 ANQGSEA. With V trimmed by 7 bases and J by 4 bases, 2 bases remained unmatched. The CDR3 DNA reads TGCAGCGCTGGGACAGGGGGCACTGAAGCTTTCTTT. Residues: CSAGTGGTEAFF.

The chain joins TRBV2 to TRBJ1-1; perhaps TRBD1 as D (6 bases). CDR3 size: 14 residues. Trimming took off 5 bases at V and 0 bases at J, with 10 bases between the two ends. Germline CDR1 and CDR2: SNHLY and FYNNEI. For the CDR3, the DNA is TGTGCCAGCAGTCGGACAGAATTGAACACTGAAGCTTTCTTT. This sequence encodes CASSRTELNTEAFF.

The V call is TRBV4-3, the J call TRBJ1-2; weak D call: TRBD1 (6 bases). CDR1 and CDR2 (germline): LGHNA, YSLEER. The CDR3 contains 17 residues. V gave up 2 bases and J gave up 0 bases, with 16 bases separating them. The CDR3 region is CASSQSSGQRSNYGYTF. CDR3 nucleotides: TGCGCCAGCAGCCAATCTTCCGGACAGCGTTCTAACTATGGCTACACCTTC.